The clone carrying this T cell receptor (beta chain) ranks as medium-sized. No antigen is known for it. The V end lost 4 bases, the J end lost 5 bases, and 5 bases lay between the germline ends. This CDR3 spans 11 amino acids. Germline V lookup: CDR1 SGHTA, CDR2 FQGNSA. TCRdb ran MiXCR on the 5' RACE reads and lists one entry per CDR3 protein. The top ten clones hold roughly 3% of a sample with 50,000 to 65,000 distinct CDR3 sequences, roughly 7% of them seen once. These data are taken from a study of spatial heterogeneity in lung cancer. For the study at large: Alpha-chain sequences were consistently detected in smaller numbers than beta-chain sequences.

Described time point: sample taken at primary tumor resection. TCRs were sequenced from unsorted whole RNA of tumor, nontumor lung or PBMC. There were 70 to 80 donors, all of them untreated patients with early-stage non-small cell lung cancer. Study-level points and caveats: The study found ubiquitous expanded tumor TCRs in blood more at resection than follow-up.

This chain connects TRBV7-2 to TRBJ2-5; D remains ambiguous. The TCR was taken from a female donor with early-stage non-small cell lung cancer. The specimen was PBMCs, collected at surgery. This CDR3 reads CASSWRETQYF. CDR3 DNA: TGTGCCAGCAGCTGGCGGGAGACCCAGTACTTC. The full variable domain, rest sourced from reference TRBV7-2 and TRBJ2-5, is GAGVSQSPSNKVTEKGKDVELRCDPISGHTALYWYRQSLGQGLEFLIYFQGNSAPDKSGLPSDRFSAERTGGSVSTLTIQRTQQEDSAVYLCASSWRETQYFGPGTRLLVL.